This TCR beta chain derives from a study of cytomegalovirus exposure and HLA in healthy donors. A remark on this clone: As yet, its antigen is unknown.

Germline lookup yields CDR1 SEHNR and CDR2 FQNEAQ (reference sequence). V lost 4 bases, J lost 5 bases, and 7 bases stayed unmatched. This CDR3 contains 15 residues. Overall study results and limits: Researchers reported in a later analysis that a missense DCLRE1C variant was tied to TCR beta V- and J-gene trimming.

It was with 60 Vbeta and 13 Jbeta primers that the PCR ran. This table comes from immunoSEQ multiplex PCR, and its TCRdb copy is limited to in-frame clones, with some not included. The sample consists of 150,000 or so clones, around 75% of them appearing once. The sequenced material came from PBMCs. The genes are TRBV7-9 and TRBJ2-5, with 10 bases aligning to TRBD1. This clonotype was sampled from a young man in good health and CMV-seropositive. CDR3 DNA sequence: TGTGCCAGCAGCTACGACAGGGGGCTCGGGGAGACCCAGTACTTC. Its protein product is CASSYDRGLGETQYF.